This T cell receptor (beta chain) was identified during a study of sequential checkpoint blockade in melanoma. Study-wide context: Both treatment sequences were followed by maintenance nivolumab.

The treatment: randomized to nivolumab then ipilimumab (arm A) or the reverse (arm B). PBMC sorting kept live CD3+CD8+ cells without CD19 or CD56. Clones were sequenced by immunoSEQ multiplex PCR, and TCRdb holds only the in-frame ones, with some missing. Among some 14,000 clones listed, approximately 52% were seen once. Sequencing was performed on CD8+ T cells sorted from blood (inferred from file names), taken from a patient given nivolumab and ipilimumab in sequence. The TCR was taken from a human donor with melanoma.

The CDR3 region is CASSASHGDTEAFF. In DNA form, the CDR3 reads TGTGCCAGCAGCGCCTCTCACGGGGACACTGAAGCTTTCTTT. The chain has TRBV7-9 and TRBJ1-1; D gene ambiguous. The CDR3 totals 14 residues. CDR1 and CDR2 from the germline V gene are SEHNR and FQNEAQ (reference sequence). The V and J ends lost 5 bases and 3 bases respectively, with 13 bases between them.